The T cell receptor (beta chain) described here comes from a study of shared clonotypes between healthy human individuals. The wider study: Every donor yielded three CD4 naive, three CD4 memory, two CD8 naive and one CD8 memory plate.

CD4+ cells underwent separation, giving CD45RA+ naive and CD45RA-negative memory subsets. The CDR3 sequence is 14 residues long. V gave up 7 bases and J gave up 0 bases, with 12 bases separating them. CDR1 and CDR2 from the germline V gene are SNHLY and FYNNEI. Each cell subset's genomic DNA was divided evenly among several immunoSEQ plates. Only in-frame clones appear in the TCRdb table, and some are missing; sequencing was by immunoSEQ multiplex PCR. This table has millions of clones, around nine tenths appearing once. This clonotype was obtained from a man aged 18 to 30 in good health. The sample taken for sequencing was naive CD4+ T cells sorted from blood. The subset denotes: CD45RA+ positively selected. The V and J genes are TRBV2 and TRBJ1-1; TRBD1 might be the D (5 bases). CDR3 coding DNA: TGTGCCAGCACCCGACAGAGGATGAACACTGAAGCTTTCTTT. Its translation is CASTRQRMNTEAFF.